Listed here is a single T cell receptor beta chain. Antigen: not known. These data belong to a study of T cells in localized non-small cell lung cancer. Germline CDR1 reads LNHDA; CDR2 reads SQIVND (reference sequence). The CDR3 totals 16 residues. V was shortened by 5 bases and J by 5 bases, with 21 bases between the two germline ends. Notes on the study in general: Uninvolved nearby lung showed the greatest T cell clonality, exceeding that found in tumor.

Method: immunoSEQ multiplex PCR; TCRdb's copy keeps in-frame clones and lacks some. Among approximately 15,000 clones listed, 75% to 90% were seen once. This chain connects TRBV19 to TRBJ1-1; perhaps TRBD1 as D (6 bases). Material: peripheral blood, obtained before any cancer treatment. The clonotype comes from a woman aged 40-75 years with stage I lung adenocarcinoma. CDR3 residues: CASSAAGWGARTEAFF. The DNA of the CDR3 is TGTGCCAGTAGTGCAGCAGGTTGGGGGGCAAGGACTGAAGCTTTCTTT.